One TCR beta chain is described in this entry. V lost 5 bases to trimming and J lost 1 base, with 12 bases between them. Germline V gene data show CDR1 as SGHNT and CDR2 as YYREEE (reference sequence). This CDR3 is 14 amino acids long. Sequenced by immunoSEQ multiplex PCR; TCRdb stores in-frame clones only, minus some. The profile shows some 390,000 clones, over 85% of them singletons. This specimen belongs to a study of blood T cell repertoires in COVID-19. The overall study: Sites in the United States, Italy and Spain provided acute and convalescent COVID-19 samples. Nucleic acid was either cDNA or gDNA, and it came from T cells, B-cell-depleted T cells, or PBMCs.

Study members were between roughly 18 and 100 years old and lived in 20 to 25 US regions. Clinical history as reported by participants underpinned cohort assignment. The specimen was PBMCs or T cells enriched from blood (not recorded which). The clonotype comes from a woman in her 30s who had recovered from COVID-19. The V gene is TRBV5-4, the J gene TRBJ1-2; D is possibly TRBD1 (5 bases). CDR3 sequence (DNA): TGTGCCAGCAGAGAAAGGGGCAGTAACTATGGCTACACCTTC. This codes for CASRERGSNYGYTF.